Presented here are 18 T cell receptor beta chains from one specimen sequenced in a study of shared clonotypes between healthy human individuals (TCRdb year 2020). The library was obtained by the immunoSEQ multiplex PCR assay. TCRdb carries this immuneACCESS record with in-frame sequences only. Its versions omit some clonotypes, under half of them owing to an unresolved V gene in the studies checked, with the rest unexplained. The sample table holds about 2.4 million clones, of which around 94% were seen once. The ten top clones hold around 0.14% of the sample. Sequenced: naive CD4+ T cells sorted from blood. This specimen's cell subset or site label, per the study, means: CD45RA+ positively selected. The receptor source for this set is a man between 18 and 35 years old in good health.

The CDR3 sequence is CASSLSTVYTEAFF. In DNA form, the CDR3 reads TGTGCCAGCAGTCTGTCGACAGTTTACACTGAAGCTTTCTTT. This chain links TRBV28 with TRBJ1-1; D might be TRBD1 (5 bases). The CDR3 contains 14 residues. The germline CDR1 and CDR2 sequences are MDHEN and SYDVKM. V was shortened by 5 bases and J by 3 bases, with 13 bases between the two germline ends.

The chain carries TRBV9 and TRBJ1-2; possible D gene TRBD1, 5 bases. This CDR3 spans 16 amino acids. The V gene lost 4 bases and the J gene lost 4 bases, with 20 bases spanning the gap. Germline assignment: CDR1 SGDLS and CDR2 YYNGEE. The CDR3 bases are TGTGCCAGCAGCTCCCAGGTAGGGATAGGGACCTATGGCTACACCTTC. It translates to CASSSQVGIGTYGYTF.

CDR3 bases: TGTGCCAGCAGTGAAGGGGCGGGGCCCCCAAAGACCCAGTACTTC. It translates to CASSEGAGPPKTQYF. This chain links TRBV6-1 with TRBJ2-5; perhaps TRBD2 as D (6 bases). The CDR3 length is 15 residues. V shed 1 base and J shed 6 bases, with 15 bases lying between them. CDR1 is MNHNS, CDR2 SASEGT, per germline.

V gene TRBV30 combines with J gene TRBJ1-6; weak D call: TRBD1 (6 bases). The CDR3 runs 13 residues. Per germline, CDR1 GTSNPN and CDR2 SVGIG (reference sequence). The ends were cut back, 1 base at V and 11 bases at J, with 12 bases in the middle. The CDR3 sequence: CAWSASTGTPLHF. In DNA form, the CDR3 reads TGTGCCTGGAGTGCGAGTACAGGGACACCCCTCCACTTT.

This sequence joins TRBV28 and TRBJ1-2, with D tentatively TRBD1 (5 bases). V was shortened by 6 bases and J by 4 bases, with 18 bases between the two germline ends. Germline V gives CDR1 MDHEN, CDR2 SYDVKM. The CDR3 runs 15 residues. The CDR3 bases are TGTGCCAGCAGGGGGGGGGAAAAACGGAGCTATGGCTACACCTTC. Translating it yields CASRGGEKRSYGYTF.

The rearrangement joins TRBV30 to TRBJ1-2, with a possible D match to TRBD1 (6 bases). The CDR3 extends over 13 amino acids. Per the germline V gene, CDR1 is GTSNPN and CDR2 is SVGIG (reference sequence). Between the trimmed V and J ends, which lost 2 bases and 4 bases, there was a span of 11 bases. CDR3 sequence (DNA): TGTGCCTGGAGTTCAGGGGCAGGCTATGGCTACACCTTC. This translates into CAWSSGAGYGYTF.

The rearrangement links TRBV30 to TRBJ2-1, with 11 bases identical to TRBD2. V lost 1 base, J lost 8 bases, and 4 bases stayed unmatched. The CDR3 is made up of 14 amino acids. In germline, CDR1 is GTSNPN, CDR2 SVGIG (reference sequence). CDR3 protein: CAWSDVAGGYEQFF. The CDR3 region has the DNA TGTGCCTGGAGTGATGTAGCGGGGGGGTATGAGCAGTTCTTC.

V and J are TRBV11-2 and TRBJ2-1; 10 bases line up with TRBD2. Trimming cost V 3 bases and J 9 bases; bases outside gene matches: 8. CDR3 size: 15 residues. CDR1 is SGHAT, CDR2 FQNNGV, per germline. The CDR3 region is CASSFPSGGAGEQFF. The CDR3 bases are TGTGCCAGCAGCTTTCCCAGCGGGGGGGCAGGTGAGCAGTTCTTC.

J is TRBJ1-6 and V is TRBV19; a possible D gene is TRBD1 (6 bases). This CDR3 is built from 14 residues. V lost 6 bases to trimming and J lost 9 bases, with 15 bases between them. Germline V gene sequence: CDR1 LNHDA, CDR2 SQIVND (reference sequence). CDR3 sequence (DNA): TGTGCCAGTAGGGGGGGCGAGTCGAGTTCACCCCTCCACTTT. Amino acid sequence: CASRGGESSSPLHF.

The chain employs TRBV5-8 and TRBJ1-5; weak D call: TRBD1 (6 bases). The CDR3 totals 15 residues. CDR1 is SGHTS and CDR2 is YDEGEE in the germline V gene. V gave up 3 bases and J gave up 5 bases, with 15 bases separating them. In DNA, the CDR3 is TGTGCCAGCAGCTGGATCTCGGGGGCGGATCAGCCCCAGCATTTT. It translates to CASSWISGADQPQHF.

A remark on this clone: In the same sample, other DNA sequences code for this CDR3. This sequence joins TRBV7-9 and TRBJ2-5; 14 nucleotides align to TRBD2. The CDR3 spans 16 residues. Germline CDR1 SEHNR, CDR2 FQNEAQ (reference sequence). Trimming cost V 5 bases and J 2 bases; bases outside gene matches: 4. The CDR3 protein is CASSARLAGGQETQYF. CDR3 bases: TGTGCCAGCAGCGCCCGACTAGCGGGGGGGCAAGAGACCCAGTACTTC.

The chain has TRBV2 and TRBJ2-7; 11 bases align to TRBD1. Looked up from germline, CDR1 is SNHLY and CDR2 is FYNNEI. Trimming cost V 3 bases and J 3 bases; bases outside gene matches: 4. This CDR3 is built from 15 residues. CDR3 nucleotides: TGTGCCAGCAGTGATGGGGGACAGGGGGACTACGAGCAGTACTTC. Residues: CASSDGGQGDYEQYF.

Comment on this clone: Different DNA sequences within this sample yield the same CDR3. The chain couples TRBV28 to TRBJ1-5, with 7 bases that match TRBD1. The junction had 9 bases not matched to a gene; V was cut back by 8 bases and J by 5 bases. Germline assignment: CDR1 MDHEN and CDR2 SYDVKM. The CDR3 runs to 14 residues. In DNA, the CDR3 is TGTGCCAGCCCTTCCGGACAGGAAGATCAGCCCCAGCATTTT. Encoded protein: CASPSGQEDQPQHF.

Comments on this clone: Compared with germline, one end of the junction differs, possibly owing to a read error. CDR3 nucleotide sequence: TGTGCCAGCAGTGTACTTGAGGTTGGGACTAGCGAGGGGTTT. Translated: CASSVLEVGTSEGF. J is TRBJ2-3 and V is TRBV2; TRBD2 matches 10 bases. Germline loops: CDR1 SNHLY, CDR2 FYNNEI. This CDR3 spans 14 amino acids.

The J gene is TRBJ1-4, the V gene TRBV25-1; D gene uncertain. This CDR3 contains 14 residues. Trimming removed 0 bases from V and 4 bases from J, with 6 bases in between. CDR1 MGHDK and CDR2 SYGVNS come from the germline V gene. CDR3: CASSEYSNNEKLFF. Here the CDR3 DNA reads TGTGCCAGCAGTGAATACTCCAATAATGAAAAACTGTTTTTT. The full variable domain, with the rest looked up from reference TRBV25-1 and TRBJ1-4, is EADIYQTPRYLVIGTGKKITLECSQTMGHDKMYWYQQDPGMELHLIHYSYGVNSTEKGDLSSESTVSRIRTEHFPLTLESARPSHTSQYLCASSEYSNNEKLFFGSGTQLSVL.

The chain combines TRBV10-3 with TRBJ2-2; D might be TRBD1 or TRBD2, each matching 5 bases. The germline V and J ends were trimmed by 4 bases and 7 bases, with 10 bases remaining between them. CDR1 and CDR2 from the germline V gene are ENHRY and SYGVKD. The CDR3 contains 13 residues. CDR3 protein: CAISGGIDGELFF. DNA for the CDR3: TGTGCCATCAGTGGGGGGATCGACGGGGAGCTGTTTTTT.

J is TRBJ1-1 and V is TRBV7-2; 7 bases line up with TRBD1. The trim removed 4 bases at V and 4 bases at J, leaving 3 bases unmatched. The CDR3 is 13 amino acids. Germline values: CDR1 SGHTA, CDR2 FQGNSA. The CDR3 loop is CASSSTGTTEAFF. CDR3 DNA sequence: TGTGCCAGCAGCTCGACAGGGACCACTGAAGCTTTCTTT.

The V gene is TRBV7-9, the J gene TRBJ2-3; TRBD2 matches at 8 bases. Germline CDR1 reads SEHNR; CDR2 reads FQNEAQ (reference sequence). After removal of 1 base from V and 5 bases from J, the junction contained 8 bases not matched to a gene. The length of the CDR3 is 16 residues. In DNA, the CDR3 is TGTGCCAGCAGCTTAGGGGGCGGCGGGAGGATAGATACGCAGTATTTT. Translating it yields CASSLGGGGRIDTQYF.